The sample holds many counts of the clone carrying this TCR beta chain. The sample belongs to a study of T cells after yellow fever vaccination. V was trimmed by 7 bases and J by 7 bases, leaving 14 bases between them. This CDR3 contains 14 residues. A single record per CDR3 protein comes from TCRdb applying MiXCR to the 5' RACE reads. The table shows a few hundred thousand distinct CDR3 sequences, with roughly 4.3% occurring only once. This sample comprised PBMCs, obtained 5 days after the yellow fever booster vaccination. The chain links TRBV12-3 or TRBV12-4 to TRBJ1-6; D call uncertain. The sequence was obtained from a man between 18 and 35 years old who received the YFV17D yellow fever vaccine. The CDR3 is CASNTIRGNSPLHF. The CDR3 DNA reads as TGTGCCAGCAACACAATTCGGGGAAATTCACCCCTCCACTTT.